The clone carrying this TCR beta chain was observed a handful of times. This CDR3 has 16 residues. The J segment lost 0 bases and the V segment lost 1 base, leaving 3 bases of the junction unmatched. Germline V gene data show CDR1 as MDHEN and CDR2 as SYDVKM. In the study's own analysis: Reference gene primer amplification in the assay estimated nucleated cell counts. The protocol was immunoSEQ multiplex PCR, while the TCRdb copy is restricted to in-frame clones and leaves out a portion. Clone size and V and J calls were adopted from that table, with D and trimming inferred from the DNA. Among around 120,000 clones listed, about 89% were seen once. This sample is drawn from a study of blood T cell repertoires in COVID-19. Study-wide background: T cells, B-cell-depleted T cells, or PBMCs provided the cDNA or gDNA that served as material.

This TCR derives from a woman aged 70 to 79 with acute or convalescent COVID-19. The chain carries TRBV28 and TRBJ2-3; TRBD2 matches at 8 bases. Sequenced: peripheral blood. The CDR3 bases are TGTGCCAGCAGTTTATTCCCGGGGGGGAGCACAGATACGCAGTATTTT. Protein: CASSLFPGGSTDTQYF.